This TCR beta chain was observed in a study of T-cell reconstitution after alpha-beta-depleted transplantation in children. Preparation of the TCRbeta library used unique molecular identifiers. TCRdb reanalysed the PCR reads using MiXCR and keeps one entry per CDR3 protein. The sample consists of approximately 500,000 distinct CDR3 sequences, 10% to 13% of them appearing once. This clonotype was detected many times. Germline V gene lookup returns CDR1 SGHTA and CDR2 FQGNSA. The ends were cut back, 7 bases at V and 4 bases at J, with 13 bases in the middle. The CDR3 consists of 13 residues. The chain employs TRBV7-2 and TRBJ2-5; no firm D call. This clonotype was obtained from a child under 10 years old with inherited bone marrow failure, due to receive a stem cell transplant. Source: PBMCs, taken before TCRalphabeta/CD19-depleted stem cell transplant. CDR3 sequence (DNA): TGTGCCAGCACCCACCCGGTGCGAGAGACCCAGTACTTC. Its protein product is CASTHPVRETQYF.